These 3 T cell receptor beta chains were sequenced from one sample in a study of cytomegalovirus exposure and HLA in healthy donors. The data were produced by immunoSEQ multiplex PCR, yet TCRdb's version contains in-frame clones alone and is incomplete. The sample lists roughly 130,000 clones; 89% were seen once. Sequencing was done on a sample of PBMCs. Receptors originate from a woman aged 18-29 years in good health and CMV-seropositive.

A single count supports this clone. The J gene is TRBJ2-5, the V gene TRBV28, with D tentatively TRBD1 (6 bases). V dropped 10 bases and J dropped 4 bases, with 19 bases sitting between them. This CDR3 is built from 14 residues. CDR1 and CDR2 (germline): MDHEN, SYDVKM. CDR3 protein: CATYAVSGVETQYF. The CDR3 DNA reads TGTGCCACCTACGCGGTATCAGGGGTAGAGACCCAGTACTTC.

The chain combines TRBV5-1 with TRBJ1-2; 8 bases line up with TRBD1. V lost 6 bases, J lost 5 bases, and 12 bases stayed unmatched. CDR1 is SGHRS, CDR2 YFSETQ, per germline. The CDR3 totals 15 residues. The CDR3 loop is CASKPDRGKVYGYTF. The CDR3 DNA reads as TGCGCCAGCAAACCAGACAGGGGCAAGGTGTATGGCTACACCTTC.

This chain links TRBV28 with TRBJ2-2; TRBD2 matches at 8 bases. This CDR3 region has 14 residues. V dropped 5 bases and J dropped 6; count of bases not matched to a gene: 5. Per the germline V gene, CDR1 is MDHEN and CDR2 is SYDVKM. The CDR3 loop is CASSRAGDPGELFF. CDR3 coding DNA: TGTGCCAGCAGTCGAGCGGGGGACCCCGGGGAGCTGTTTTTT.